This TCR beta chain was profiled in a study of shared clonotypes between healthy human individuals. Study details: Three plates each covered CD4 naive and memory; CD8 naive two, CD8 memory one. Study-wide findings and caveats: Across four donors, naive CD4 shared around 5.3%, naive CD8 around 3.5%, memory CD4 over 2%, memory CD8 roughly 0.37%. Larger estimated richness was generally recorded for naive subsets relative to memory subsets.

The input for sorted-subset replicate PCRs was around 210 ng DNA, about 30,000 T cell genomes. Clones were sequenced by immunoSEQ multiplex PCR, and TCRdb holds only the in-frame ones, with some missing. The profile shows approximately 720,000 clones, approximately 75% of them singletons. The V end was cut by 4 bases, the J end by 4 bases, with 20 bases between. CDR3 length: 17 residues. Per germline, CDR1 MNHNS and CDR2 SASEGT. Many counts were recorded for this clone. Its antigen is unidentified. Material for sequencing was memory CD4+ T cells sorted from blood. Subset meaning: CD45RA-negative fraction. The TCR sequence derives from a woman in her twenties or thirties in good health. The chain is built from TRBV6-1 and TRBJ1-3; D is uncertain. The CDR3 DNA follows: TGTGCCAGCAGTGGGAGGCAGTGGGGTCCTAGCGGAAACACCATATATTTT. Protein: CASSGRQWGPSGNTIYF.